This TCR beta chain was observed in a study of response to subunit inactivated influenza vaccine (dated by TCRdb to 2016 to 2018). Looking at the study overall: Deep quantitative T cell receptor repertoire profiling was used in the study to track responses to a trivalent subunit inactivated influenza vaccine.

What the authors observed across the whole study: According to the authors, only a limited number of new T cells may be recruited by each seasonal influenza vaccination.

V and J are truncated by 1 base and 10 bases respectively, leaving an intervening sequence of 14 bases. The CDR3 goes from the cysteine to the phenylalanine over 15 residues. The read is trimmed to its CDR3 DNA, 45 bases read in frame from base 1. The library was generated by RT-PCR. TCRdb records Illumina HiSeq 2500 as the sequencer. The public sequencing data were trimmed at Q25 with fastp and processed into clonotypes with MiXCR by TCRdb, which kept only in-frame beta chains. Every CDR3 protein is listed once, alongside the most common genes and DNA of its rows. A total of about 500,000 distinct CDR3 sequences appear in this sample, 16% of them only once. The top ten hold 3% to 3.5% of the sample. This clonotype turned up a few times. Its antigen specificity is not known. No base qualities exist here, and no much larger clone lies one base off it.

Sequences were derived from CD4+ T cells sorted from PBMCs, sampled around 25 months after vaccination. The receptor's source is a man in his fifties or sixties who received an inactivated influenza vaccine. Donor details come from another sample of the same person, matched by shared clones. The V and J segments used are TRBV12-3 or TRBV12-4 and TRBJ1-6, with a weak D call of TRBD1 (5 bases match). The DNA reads TGTGCCAGCAGTTTAGAGGCGGGACTTGGGTCACCCCTCCACTTT. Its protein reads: CASSLEAGLGSPLHF.